This T cell receptor beta chain was sequenced during a study of CD8+ T cells in alopecia areata. The study, taken as a whole, reports: A great number of expanded lesional clones endured in scalp and blood during tofacitinib. Both scalp clonality and the expanded CD8+ clones among the top 100 showed a significant decrease with tofacitinib.

J lost 7 bases, V lost 5 bases, and 9 bases had no gene match. The CDR3 is 15 amino acids. Germline lookup yields CDR1 MGHRA and CDR2 YSYEKL. Treatment noted: oral pan-JAK inhibitor, 5-10 mg twice daily. Researchers took lesional scalp punch biopsies and peripheral blood from people who were alopecia areata patients. Concerning this clone itself: Its antigen is not known.

Once RNA had been extracted, it was reverse transcribed into cDNA to act as the sequencing template. Some clones are missing from TCRdb's copy, which holds only in-frame ones; the method was immunoSEQ multiplex PCR. The sample comprises fewer than 9,500 clones, roughly 67% of which are singletons, and approximately 13% rests with the top ten. This chain connects TRBV4-1 to TRBJ1-4; 8 bases are shared with TRBD1. The sample was skin, taken at week 4, from a patient treated with tofacitinib. The TCR originated in a human donor with alopecia areata. CDR3 in amino acids: CASSSLQGGSEKLFF. The DNA for the CDR3 is TGCGCCAGCAGCAGTCTACAGGGGGGGAGTGAAAAACTGTTTTTT.